The next 11 T cell receptor beta chains were all read from a single sample in a study of identical twins. MiXCR, run by TCRdb on the 5' RACE reads, gives a single entry per CDR3 protein. The sample has about 460,000 distinct CDR3 sequences, around 14% seen once. These data are also associated with another study on yellow fever vaccine responses in identical twins.

Sequencing was carried out using CD4+ T cells sorted from blood. These receptor sequences come from a young woman in good health.

Here the CDR3 reads CASSESDRGWQHF. Written as DNA, the CDR3 is TGTGCCAGCAGTGAATCAGACAGGGGTTGGCAGCATTTT. This chain links TRBV2 with TRBJ1-5; 8 bases line up with TRBD1. This CDR3 has 13 residues. Per germline, CDR1 SNHLY and CDR2 FYNNEI. V shed 2 bases and J 13 bases; nucleotides not matched to a gene: 7.

This clonotype was seen a single time. This chain links TRBV7-2 with TRBJ2-7; 7 bases match TRBD1. CDR1 and CDR2 (germline): SGHTA, FQGNSA. With 6 bases clipped from V and 2 bases from J, the junction kept 7 bases outside the gene matches. The CDR3 is made up of 14 amino acids. The CDR3 here is CASRTGTAAYEQYF. CDR3 in DNA: TGTGCCAGCAGAACCGGGACAGCAGCCTACGAGCAGTACTTC.

This clonotype was observed a handful of times. The V gene is TRBV4-3, the J gene TRBJ2-1; 7 bases match TRBD2. Unmatched junction bases numbered 4, after V lost 6 bases and J lost 2 bases. Germline assignment: CDR1 LGHNA and CDR2 YSLEER. The CDR3 runs to 14 residues. CDR3 protein: CASSGRGPYNEQFF. Here the CDR3 DNA reads TGCGCCAGCAGTGGGAGGGGACCCTACAATGAGCAGTTCTTC.

The table lists this clonotype with a few counts. The chain uses TRBV6-5 and TRBJ1-1, with D possibly TRBD1 on 6 matching bases. Germline V gives CDR1 MNHEY, CDR2 SVGAGI. The V and J ends lost 4 bases and 4 bases respectively, with 19 bases between them. The CDR3 consists of 16 residues. The CDR3 DNA sequence: TGTGCCAGCAGTTCCATCGGGGGGCGGATGGGCACTGAAGCTTTCTTT. It specifies CASSSIGGRMGTEAFF.

This clonotype was picked up many times. The rearrangement joins TRBV4-1 to TRBJ2-3; 7 bases fit TRBD2. The V gene end was trimmed by 0 bases and the J gene end by 0 bases; junction bases not matched to a gene: 0. The CDR3 consists of 15 residues. CDR1 and CDR2 from the germline V gene are MGHRA and YSYEKL. The CDR3 region is CASSQDSGSTDTQYF. CDR3 DNA: TGCGCCAGCAGCCAAGATAGCGGGAGCACAGATACGCAGTATTTT.

The chain couples TRBV10-3 to TRBJ2-5, with TRBD1 as a possible D gene (7 bases). The CDR3 is made up of 14 amino acids. Germline lookup yields CDR1 ENHRY and CDR2 SYGVKD. V dropped 6 bases and J dropped 5 bases, with 16 bases sitting between them. DNA of the CDR3: TGTGCCATCAGGGCGGGACAGATTAAGGAGACCCAGTACTTC. Translating it yields CAIRAGQIKETQYF.

This clonotype has a handful of counts. V gene TRBV20-1 combines with J gene TRBJ2-3, with no clear D. The CDR3 runs 14 residues. Deletions cut 3 bases from V and 3 bases from J, with 13 bases between. Germline V gene sequence: CDR1 DFQATT, CDR2 SNEGSKA (reference sequence). The CDR3 DNA is TGCAGTGCTAGGAATCCCTTCTCGACAGATACGCAGTATTTT. Translated, it gives CSARNPFSTDTQYF.

The chain carries TRBV7-9 and TRBJ2-7, with a weak D call TRBD2 (7 bases). Trimming stripped 5 bases from V and 3 bases from J, with 20 bases between. In germline, CDR1 is SEHNR, CDR2 FQNEAQ (reference sequence). CDR3 length: 16 amino acids. CDR3 amino acids: CASSLSSGTTDYEQYF. CDR3 sequence (DNA): TGTGCCAGCAGCCTTTCGAGCGGGACAACCGACTACGAGCAGTACTTC.

The chain is built from TRBV10-3 and TRBJ1-1; 7 positions agree with TRBD1. The CDR3 is 16 residues long. The junction had 10 bases not matched to a gene; V was cut back by 2 bases and J by 4 bases. Per the germline V gene, CDR1 is ENHRY and CDR2 is SYGVKD. The CDR3 nucleotides read TGTGCCATCAGTGAGCCGACAACAGGGGCTGGCACTGAAGCTTTCTTT. It encodes CAISEPTTGAGTEAFF.

CDR3 in DNA: TGTGCCAGCAGTGATGAAGGCGGGGGGGCCGGCGGGGAGCTGTTTTTT. Translating gives CASSDEGGGAGGELFF. The J gene is TRBJ2-2, the V gene TRBV2; the match to TRBD2 covers 9 bases. After removal of 3 bases from V and 7 bases from J, the junction contained 9 bases not matched to a gene. Germline-derived CDR1 and CDR2 are SNHLY and FYNNEI. This CDR3 region has 16 residues.

The chain has TRBV5-1 and TRBJ2-1, with 10 positions matching TRBD1. This CDR3 has 16 residues. The V segment lost 0 bases and the J segment 7 bases; nucleotides outside the gene matches: 7. Germline CDR1 reads SGHRS; CDR2 reads YFSETQ. In DNA form, the CDR3 reads TGCGCCAGCAGCTTGGACAGGACAGGGGGGGGGAATGAGCAGTTCTTC. Translating it yields CASSLDRTGGGNEQFF.